This record looks at one T cell receptor (beta chain) sequence and its context. The assay was immunoSEQ multiplex PCR, and TCRdb's table has in-frame clones only and misses some. The sample lists approximately 500,000 clones; 85% to 90% were seen once. These data belong to a study of blood T cell repertoires in COVID-19. At the level of the study: Donors in the United States, Italy and Spain gave samples during acute or convalescent COVID-19. PBMCs, B-cell-depleted T cells, or T cells were the source of the cDNA or gDNA that made up the material.

Germline CDR1 is SGHTA and CDR2 is FQGTGA. V was pared by 5 bases and J by 0 bases, with 15 bases between. The CDR3 has 16 amino acids. Material: peripheral blood. The origin of this receptor is a woman in her forties or fifties with COVID-19, enrolled during active disease. The chain recombines TRBV7-3 with TRBJ2-3; D gene uncertain. CDR3 in DNA: TGTGCCAGCAGCCCTCACTCTTATGCTAGCACAGATACGCAGTATTTT. Translating it yields CASSPHSYASTDTQYF.